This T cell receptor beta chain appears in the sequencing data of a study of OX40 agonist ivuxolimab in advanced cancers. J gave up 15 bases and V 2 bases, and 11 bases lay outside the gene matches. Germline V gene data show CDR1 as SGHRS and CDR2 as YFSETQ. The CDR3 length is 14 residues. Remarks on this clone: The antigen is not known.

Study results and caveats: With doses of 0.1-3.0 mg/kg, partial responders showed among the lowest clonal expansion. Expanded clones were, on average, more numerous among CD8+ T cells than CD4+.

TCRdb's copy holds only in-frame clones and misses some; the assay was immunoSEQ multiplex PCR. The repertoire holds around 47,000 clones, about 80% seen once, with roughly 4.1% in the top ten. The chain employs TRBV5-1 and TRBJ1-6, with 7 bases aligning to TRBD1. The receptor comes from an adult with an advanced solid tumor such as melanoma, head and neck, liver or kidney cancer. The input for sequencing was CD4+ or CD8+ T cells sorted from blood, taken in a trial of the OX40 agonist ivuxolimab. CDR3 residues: CASSFGTVPKLLHF. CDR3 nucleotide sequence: TGCGCCAGCAGCTTCGGGACAGTCCCCAAGCTCCTCCACTTT.